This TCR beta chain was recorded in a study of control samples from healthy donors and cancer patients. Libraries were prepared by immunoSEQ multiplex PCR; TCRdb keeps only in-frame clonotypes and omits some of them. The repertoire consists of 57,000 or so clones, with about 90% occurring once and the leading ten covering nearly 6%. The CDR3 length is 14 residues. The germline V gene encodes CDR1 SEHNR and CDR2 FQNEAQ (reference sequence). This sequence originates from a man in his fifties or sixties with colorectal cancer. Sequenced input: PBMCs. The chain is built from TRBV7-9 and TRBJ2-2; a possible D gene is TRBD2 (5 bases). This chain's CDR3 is CAARAQRNTGELFF. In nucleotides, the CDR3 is TGTGCAGCGAGGGCCCAGAGGAACACCGGGGAGCTGTTTTTT.